This T cell receptor beta chain was sequenced for a study of shared clonotypes between healthy human individuals. Germline V gene lookup returns CDR1 KGHSH and CDR2 LQKENI. The CDR3 has 17 amino acids. The junction had 6 bases not matched to a gene; V was cut back by 1 base and J by 1 base. Repertoires were generated with immunoSEQ multiplex PCR, while TCRdb's copy carries only in-frame clones and drops some. Seen here are approximately 2,000,000 clones, 85% to 95% observed once, and the top ten hold about 0.41%. The genes are TRBV18 and TRBJ2-2; 7 nucleotides line up with TRBD2. The sequenced material came from naive CD4+ T cells from PBMCs. As for subset: CD45RA+ positively selected. This receptor was identified in a man in his late teens or twenties in good health. Some clones in this sample may be carry-over from other donors' samples. The CDR3 is CASSPQVASGNTGELFF. The CDR3 coding sequence is TGTGCCAGCTCACCACAGGTGGCTAGCGGGAACACCGGGGAGCTGTTTTTT.